This paragraph covers one TCR beta chain sequence. Unmatched junction bases numbered 6, after V lost 4 bases and J lost 7 bases. This CDR3 has 15 amino acids. Germline lookup yields CDR1 LGHDT and CDR2 YNNKEL (reference sequence). This sample is drawn from a study of blood T cell repertoires in COVID-19. Across the study: The study drew acute and convalescent COVID-19 samples from the United States, Italy and Spain. The cDNA or gDNA used as material had been derived from T cells, B-cell-depleted T cells, or PBMCs.

As handled by the study authors: The authors estimated nucleated cell counts from reference gene primer amplification. Some clones are missing from TCRdb's copy, which holds only in-frame ones; the method was immunoSEQ multiplex PCR. V and J calls and clone size are as listed in that table; D and trimming were resolved from the DNA. The sample contains 110,000 to 150,000 clones, about 87% of which appear only once. This chain joins TRBV3-1 (or the pseudogene TRBV3-2) and TRBJ2-1; 11 positions agree with TRBD2. This clonotype originated in a woman aged 50 to 60 with acute or convalescent COVID-19. Sequencing used peripheral blood. CDR3 protein: CASSLLAGGQNEQFF. CDR3 nucleotides: TGTGCCAGCAGCCTTTTAGCGGGGGGGCAAAATGAGCAGTTCTTC.